These 5 T cell receptor beta chains came from one sample sequenced in a study of cytomegalovirus exposure and HLA in healthy donors. Libraries were prepared by immunoSEQ multiplex PCR; TCRdb keeps only in-frame clonotypes and omits some of them. The sample records some 100,000 clones, around 86% being singletons. The sequencing input was PBMCs. These receptors were collected from a man between 18 and 29 years old in good health and CMV-seronegative.

This clone was observed a few times. V usage is TRBV11-2 and J usage is TRBJ2-3; the D is unclear. Germline CDR1 and CDR2: SGHAT and FQNNGV. CDR3 length equals 13 residues. The V gene lost 1 base and the J gene lost 7 bases, with 9 bases spanning the gap. The CDR3 spells CASSLGWAYTQYF. The CDR3, as DNA: TGTGCCAGCAGCTTAGGCTGGGCCTATACGCAGTATTTT.

The rearrangement uses TRBV19 and TRBJ2-7, with TRBD1 as a possible D gene (6 bases). V was clipped by 8 bases and J by 0 bases, with 20 bases between them. Germline CDR1 reads LNHDA; CDR2 reads SQIVND (reference sequence). The CDR3 contains 16 residues. CDR3 sequence (DNA): TGTGCCAGTTCCCACCCTCAAGGGGGTAGCTCCTACGAGCAGTACTTC. Residues: CASSHPQGGSSYEQYF.

The chain recombines TRBV6-6 with TRBJ2-7, with 8 nucleotides matching TRBD1. Germline CDR1 is MNHNY and CDR2 is SVGAGI (reference sequence). The CDR3 length is 13 residues. The V gene end was trimmed by 6 bases and the J gene end by 1 base; junction bases not matched to a gene: 2. CDR3: CASRDRESYEQYF. As DNA, the CDR3 is TGTGCCAGCAGGGACAGGGAATCCTACGAGCAGTACTTC.

The chain has TRBV7-2 and TRBJ2-2, with TRBD2 matching 15 bases. This CDR3 is built from 15 residues. The trim removed 5 bases at V and 9 bases at J, leaving 4 bases unmatched. CDR1 is SGHTA, CDR2 FQGNSA, per germline. CDR3 in DNA: TGTGCCAGCAGCATCGGGACTAGCGGGGGGCGGGAGCTGTTTTTT. Residues: CASSIGTSGGRELFF.

The CDR3 loop is CASSLGGTYEQYF. The DNA of the CDR3 is TGTGCCAGCAGCTTAGGGGGGACTTACGAGCAGTACTTC. V is TRBV11-2 and J is TRBJ2-7, with a tentative D call TRBD2 (6 bases). This CDR3 has 13 residues. V was shortened by 1 base and J by 4 bases, with 8 bases between the two germline ends. CDR1 SGHAT and CDR2 FQNNGV come from the germline V gene.